Each of the 6 T cell receptor beta chains below was sequenced from the same sample in a study of OX40 agonist ivuxolimab in advanced cancers. Repertoires were generated with immunoSEQ multiplex PCR, while TCRdb's copy carries only in-frame clones and drops some. The repertoire holds 85,000 to 130,000 clones, with 90% as singletons. Sequencing used CD4+ or CD8+ T cells sorted from blood, obtained in a trial of the OX40 agonist ivuxolimab. These receptors all come from an adult with an advanced solid tumor such as melanoma, head and neck, liver or kidney cancer.

This chain connects TRBV2 to TRBJ2-7; 10 nucleotides match TRBD2. Trimming took 6 bases from V and 3 from J; bases not matched to a gene: 8. The V gene's germline CDR1 is SNHLY and CDR2 FYNNEI. CDR3 length equals 15 residues. The CDR3 DNA is TGTGCCAGCAGAGAGAGGGGACTAGCGATCTACGAGCAGTACTTC. Translation: CASRERGLAIYEQYF.

A word on this clone: Other nucleotide sequences from this sample produce the same CDR3. This chain joins TRBV11-1 and TRBJ2-7; 8 bases are shared with TRBD1. With V trimmed by 6 bases and J by 4 bases, 5 bases remained unmatched. The length of the CDR3 is 13 residues. The germline V gene has CDR1 SGHAT and CDR2 FQDESV (reference sequence). The CDR3 protein is CASSLTGAYEQYF. As DNA, the CDR3 is TGTGCCAGCAGTTTGACAGGGGCGTACGAGCAGTACTTC.

This clone was seen once. The gene calls are TRBV27 and TRBJ2-5; tentative D call: TRBD1 (6 bases). CDR1 and CDR2 (germline): MNHEY, SMNVEV (reference sequence). The V and J ends lost 2 bases and 4 bases respectively, with 8 bases between them. The CDR3 length is 13 residues. The CDR3 reads CASSLGRGETQYF. CDR3 nucleotide sequence: TGTGCCAGCAGTTTAGGCAGGGGAGAGACCCAGTACTTC.

This chain joins TRBV28 and TRBJ1-5; D is unclear. V shed 7 bases and J shed 1 base, with 14 bases lying between them. This CDR3 has 15 residues. The germline gives CDR1 MDHEN, CDR2 SYDVKM. CDR3 DNA sequence: TGTGCCAGCACTCAGGCAAGCCGGAGCAATCAGCCCCAGCATTTT. The encoded protein is CASTQASRSNQPQHF. The full variable domain, rest sourced from reference TRBV28 and TRBJ1-5, is DVKVTQSSRYLVKRTGEKVFLECVQDMDHENMFWYRQDPGLGLRLIYFSYDVKMKEKGDIPEGYSVSREKKERFSLILESASTNQTSMYLCASTQASRSNQPQHFGDGTRLSIL.

This rearrangement joins TRBV27 to TRBJ1-1; 7 bases line up with TRBD1. CDR1 and CDR2 (germline): MNHEY, SMNVEV (reference sequence). Germline trimming cut 3 bases from V and 8 bases from J; bases unmatched to any gene: 9. The length of the CDR3 is 14 residues. CDR3 region: CASSLGAQDREAFF. CDR3 bases: TGTGCCAGCAGTTTGGGGGCCCAGGACAGGGAAGCTTTCTTT.

The chain recombines TRBV19 with TRBJ1-5, with TRBD1 matching 8 bases. Germline values: CDR1 LNHDA, CDR2 SQIVND (reference sequence). CDR3 length: 16 residues. V lost 2 bases to trimming and J lost 5 bases; unmatched junction nucleotides: 8. CDR3 in DNA: TGTGCCAGTAGTATAACCTCGACAGGGGCAGATCAGCCCCAGCATTTT. Its translation is CASSITSTGADQPQHF.